These 13 T cell receptor beta chains were all obtained from the same sample, sequenced in a study of CD8 T cells in Susac syndrome. With random hexamers, 0.5 to 1 ug RNA was reverse transcribed. MiXCR, run by TCRdb on the immunoSEQ multiplex PCR reads, gives a single entry per CDR3 protein. Of approximately 190,000 distinct CDR3 sequences in the sample, 90% to 95% were seen once. Sequences were obtained from CD4+ T cells from PBMCs. The receptors stem from a human donor with multiple sclerosis.

CDR3 coding DNA: TGTGCCAGCAGGGGACTAGGGGGAGATACGCAGTATTTT. Translated: CASRGLGGDTQYF. The chain employs TRBV6-5 and TRBJ2-3, with 8 bases fitting TRBD2. After removal of 6 bases from V and 5 bases from J, the junction contained 4 bases not matched to a gene. Germline CDR1 MNHEY, CDR2 SVGAGI. The CDR3 covers 13 residues.

The chain employs TRBV12-3 or TRBV12-4 and TRBJ1-1, with D hard to call. CDR3 length equals 14 residues. Trimming cost V 6 bases and J 3 bases, with 14 bases left between them. The CDR3 DNA sequence: TGTGCCAGCAGCCCCCGCATACCGTACACTGAAGCTTTCTTT. Protein sequence: CASSPRIPYTEAFF.

V and J are TRBV14 and TRBJ2-7; 9 positions agree with TRBD2. CDR1 is SGHDN, CDR2 FVKESK, per germline. Unmatched junction bases numbered 6, after V lost 5 bases and J lost 7 bases. This CDR3 comprises 13 residues. Here the CDR3 reads CASSWGLAQEQYF. In nucleotides, the CDR3 is TGTGCCAGCAGCTGGGGACTAGCCCAGGAGCAGTACTTC.

The chain employs TRBV20-1 and TRBJ2-7; D unresolved. The V gene's germline CDR1 is DFQATT and CDR2 SNEGSKA (reference sequence). Trimming removed 6 bases at V and 0 bases at J, with 18 bases between. This CDR3 contains 15 residues. In nucleotides, the CDR3 is TGCAGTGCCCGCGACATGAGACACAGCTCCTACGAGCAGTACTTC. This encodes CSARDMRHSSYEQYF.

The genes are TRBV24-1 and TRBJ2-1, with 9 bases lining up with TRBD2. The CDR3 has 14 residues. Germline lookup yields CDR1 KGHDR and CDR2 SFDVKD. With V trimmed by 9 bases and J by 7 bases, 9 bases remained unmatched. CDR3 in DNA: TGTGCCACCTCGAGTAGCGGGAGAAAAAATGAGCAGTTCTTC. It specifies CATSSSGRKNEQFF.

The gene calls are TRBV2 and TRBJ2-3; D is perhaps TRBD1 (5 bases). Per the germline V gene, CDR1 is SNHLY and CDR2 is FYNNEI. This CDR3 region has 14 residues. Trimming left V 8 bases short and J 7 bases short, with 19 bases between. CDR3 in DNA: TGTGCCAGCGAATTTGGCAGGGTCACGAATACGCAGTATTTT. Its protein is CASEFGRVTNTQYF.

The rearrangement uses TRBV30 and TRBJ1-1; D unresolved. This CDR3 comprises 12 residues. CDR1 and CDR2 (germline): GTSNPN, SVGIG (reference sequence). V lost 4 bases and J lost 1, with 7 bases in between. CDR3 coding DNA: TGTGCCTGGAAGCGGGGGAACACTGAAGCTTTCTTT. This gives the protein CAWKRGNTEAFF.

The CDR3 is CASKRDRSYNEQFF. CDR3 nucleotides: TGTGCCAGCAAGCGGGACAGATCCTACAATGAGCAGTTCTTC. The gene calls are TRBV6-1 and TRBJ2-1; D may match TRBD1 or TRBD2 (7 bases each). V dropped 7 bases and J dropped 1 base, with 11 bases sitting between them. The CDR3 sequence is 14 residues long. Germline lookup yields CDR1 MNHNS and CDR2 SASEGT.

Only one count was recorded for this clonotype. This chain joins TRBV5-4 and TRBJ2-3; D remains ambiguous. Trimming took 2 bases from V and 1 from J, leaving 2 bases between them. Germline lookup yields CDR1 SGHNT and CDR2 YYREEE (reference sequence). This CDR3 is built from 12 residues. The CDR3 region has the DNA TGTGCCAGCAGCTTCGGCACAGATACGCAGTATTTT. Translated: CASSFGTDTQYF.

This clonotype was counted once. The chain employs TRBV29-1 and TRBJ1-4, with D possibly TRBD1 on 5 matching bases. The CDR3 is made up of 10 amino acids. V was clipped by 6 bases and J by 6 bases, with 5 bases between them. Germline V gene lookup returns CDR1 SQVTM and CDR2 ANQGSEA. In DNA form, the CDR3 reads TGCAGCGTGGGGGATGAAAAACTGTTTTTT. This gives the protein CSVGDEKLFF.

V and J are TRBV5-1 and TRBJ1-1; no reliable D call. The V and J ends lost 7 bases and 1 base respectively, with 20 bases between them. The CDR3 is 16 amino acids. Germline V CDR1 and CDR2: SGHRS, YFSETQ. CDR3: CASGLYQTEQNTEAFF. CDR3 nucleotide sequence: TGCGCCAGCGGGCTCTATCAGACGGAACAGAACACTGAAGCTTTCTTT.

The V call is TRBV18, the J call TRBJ2-5, with D hard to call. Germline-derived CDR1 and CDR2 are KGHSH and LQKENI. CDR3 length equals 15 residues. Trimming shortened V by 1 base and J by 2 bases, and 11 bases separated the two germline ends. CDR3 nucleotides: TGTGCCAGCTCACCACAGGGTTCCACGCAAGAGACCCAGTACTTC. This encodes CASSPQGSTQETQYF.

V is TRBV6-5 and J is TRBJ2-7, with 7 bases aligning to TRBD1. Germline V gene lookup returns CDR1 MNHEY and CDR2 SVGAGI. The CDR3 totals 16 residues. V trimming: 2 bases; J trimming: 4 bases; junction bases outside the gene matches: 11. CDR3 in DNA: TGTGCCAGCAGTTACGACCCTAGAGGGGGCAGTTACGAGCAGTACTTC. It yields the protein CASSYDPRGGSYEQYF.